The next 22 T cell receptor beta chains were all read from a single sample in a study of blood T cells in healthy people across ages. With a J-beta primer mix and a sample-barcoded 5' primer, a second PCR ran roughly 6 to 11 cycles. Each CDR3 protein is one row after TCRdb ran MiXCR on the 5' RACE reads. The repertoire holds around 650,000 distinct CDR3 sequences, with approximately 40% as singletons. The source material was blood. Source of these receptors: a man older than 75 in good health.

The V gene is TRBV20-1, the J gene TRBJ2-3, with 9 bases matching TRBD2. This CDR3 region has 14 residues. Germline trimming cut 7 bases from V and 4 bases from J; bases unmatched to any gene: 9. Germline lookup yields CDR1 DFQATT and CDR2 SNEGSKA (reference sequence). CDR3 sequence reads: CSVTPGLASDTQYF. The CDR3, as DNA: TGCAGTGTAACGCCGGGACTAGCTTCAGATACGCAGTATTTT.

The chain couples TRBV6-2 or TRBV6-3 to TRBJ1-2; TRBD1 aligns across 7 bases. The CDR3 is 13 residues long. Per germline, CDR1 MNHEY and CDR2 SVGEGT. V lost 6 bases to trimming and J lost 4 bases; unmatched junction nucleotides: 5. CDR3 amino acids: CASRAGQSYGYTF. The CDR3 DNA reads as TGTGCCAGCAGGGCGGGACAGAGCTATGGCTACACCTTC.

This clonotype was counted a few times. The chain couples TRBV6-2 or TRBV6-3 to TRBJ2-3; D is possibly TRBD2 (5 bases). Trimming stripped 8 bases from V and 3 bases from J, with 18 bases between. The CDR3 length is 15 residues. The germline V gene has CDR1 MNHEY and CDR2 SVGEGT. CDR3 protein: CASLAARAATDTQYF. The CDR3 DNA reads TGTGCCAGCCTCGCCGCGAGGGCCGCGACAGATACGCAGTATTTT.

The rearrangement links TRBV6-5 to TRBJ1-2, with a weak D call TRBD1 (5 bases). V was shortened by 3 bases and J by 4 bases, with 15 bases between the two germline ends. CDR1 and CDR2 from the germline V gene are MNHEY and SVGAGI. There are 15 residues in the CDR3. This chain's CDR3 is CASSYLGPGGYGYTF. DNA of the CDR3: TGTGCCAGCAGTTATCTCGGACCCGGGGGCTATGGCTACACCTTC.

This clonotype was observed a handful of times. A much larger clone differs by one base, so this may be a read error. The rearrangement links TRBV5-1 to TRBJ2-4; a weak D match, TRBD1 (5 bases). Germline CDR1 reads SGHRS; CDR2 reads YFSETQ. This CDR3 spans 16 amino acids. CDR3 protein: CASSLGGELGKTIQYF. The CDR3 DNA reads TGCGCCAGCAGCTTGGGGGGCGAATTGGGCAAAACCATTCAGTACTTC.

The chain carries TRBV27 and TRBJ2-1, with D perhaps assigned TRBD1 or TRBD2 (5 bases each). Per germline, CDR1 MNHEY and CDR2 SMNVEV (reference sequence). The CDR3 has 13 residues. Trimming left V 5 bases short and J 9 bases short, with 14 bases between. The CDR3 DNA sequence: TGTGCCAGCAGTATCGGACGGGGCGGTGAGCAGTTCTTC. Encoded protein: CASSIGRGGEQFF.

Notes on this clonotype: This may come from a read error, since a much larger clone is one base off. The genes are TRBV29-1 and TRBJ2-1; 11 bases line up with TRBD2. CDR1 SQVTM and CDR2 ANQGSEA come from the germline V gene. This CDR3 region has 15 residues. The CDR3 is CSVEARLAGNNGQFF. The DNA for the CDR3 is TGCAGCGTTGAAGCCCGACTAGCGGGGAACAATGGGCAGTTCTTC.

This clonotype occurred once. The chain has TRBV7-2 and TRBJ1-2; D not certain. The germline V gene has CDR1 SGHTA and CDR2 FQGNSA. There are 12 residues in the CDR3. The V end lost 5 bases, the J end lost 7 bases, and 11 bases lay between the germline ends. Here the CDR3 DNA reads TGTGCCAGCAGCACACTACGAGGTGGCTACACCTTC. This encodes CASSTLRGGYTF.

Written as DNA, the CDR3 is TGTGCCAGCATCTTCTTGGGAGCGGGAGCCAAAAACATTCAGTTCTTC. This sequence encodes CASIFLGAGAKNIQFF. J is TRBJ2-1 and V is TRBV7-9; TRBD2 aligns across 8 bases. This CDR3 spans 16 amino acids. Germline V lookup: CDR1 SEHNR, CDR2 FQNEAQ (reference sequence). The J segment lost 13 bases and the V segment lost 7 bases, leaving 21 bases of the junction unmatched. Full variable domain (outside the CDR3, taken from reference TRBV7-9 and TRBJ2-1): DTGVSQNPRHKITKRGQNVTFRCDPISEHNRLYWYRQTLGQGPEFLTYFQNEAQLEKSRLLSDRFSAERPKGSFSTLEIQRTEQGDSAMYLCASIFLGAGAKNIQFFGPGTRLTVL.

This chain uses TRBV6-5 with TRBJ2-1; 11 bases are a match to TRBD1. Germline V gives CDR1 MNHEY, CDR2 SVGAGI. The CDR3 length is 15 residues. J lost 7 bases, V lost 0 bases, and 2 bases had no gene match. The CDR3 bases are TGTGCCAGCAGTTACTCAGGGACAGGGGGGAATGAGCAGTTCTTC. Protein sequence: CASSYSGTGGNEQFF.

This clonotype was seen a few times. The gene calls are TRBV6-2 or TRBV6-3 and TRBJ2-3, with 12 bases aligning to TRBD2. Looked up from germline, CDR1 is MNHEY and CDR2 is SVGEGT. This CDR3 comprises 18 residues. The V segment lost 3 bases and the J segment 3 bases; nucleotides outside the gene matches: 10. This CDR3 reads CASSYLTRTSGVTDTQYF. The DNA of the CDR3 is TGTGCCAGCAGTTATCTGACCCGGACTAGCGGGGTAACAGATACGCAGTATTTT.

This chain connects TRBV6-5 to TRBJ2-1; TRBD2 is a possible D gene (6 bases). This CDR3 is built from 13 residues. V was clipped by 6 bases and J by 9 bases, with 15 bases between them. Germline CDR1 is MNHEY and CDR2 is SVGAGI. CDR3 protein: CASSPGTLGEQFF. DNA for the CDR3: TGTGCCAGCAGCCCCGGGACTTTGGGTGAGCAGTTCTTC.

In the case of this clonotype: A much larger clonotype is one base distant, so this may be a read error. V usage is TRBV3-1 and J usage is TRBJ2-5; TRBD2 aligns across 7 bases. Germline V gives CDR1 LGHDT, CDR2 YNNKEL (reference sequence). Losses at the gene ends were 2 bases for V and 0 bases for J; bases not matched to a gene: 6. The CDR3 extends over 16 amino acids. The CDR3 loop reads CASSQTGLTDQETQYF. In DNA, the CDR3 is TGTGCCAGCAGCCAAACGGGACTAACGGACCAAGAGACCCAGTACTTC.

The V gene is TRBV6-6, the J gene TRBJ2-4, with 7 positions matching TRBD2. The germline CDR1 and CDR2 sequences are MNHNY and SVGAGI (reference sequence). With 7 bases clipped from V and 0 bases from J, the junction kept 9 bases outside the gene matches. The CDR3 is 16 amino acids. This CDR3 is CASTAPGGLAKNIQYF. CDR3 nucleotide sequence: TGTGCCAGCACCGCTCCGGGGGGTCTAGCCAAAAACATTCAGTACTTC.

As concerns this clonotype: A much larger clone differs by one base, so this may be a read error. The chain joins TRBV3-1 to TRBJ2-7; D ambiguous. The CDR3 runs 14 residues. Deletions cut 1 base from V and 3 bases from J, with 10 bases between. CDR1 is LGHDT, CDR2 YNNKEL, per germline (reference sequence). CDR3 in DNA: TGTGCCAGCAGCCAAGGAGCACAAAACTACGAGCAGTACTTC. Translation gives CASSQGAQNYEQYF.

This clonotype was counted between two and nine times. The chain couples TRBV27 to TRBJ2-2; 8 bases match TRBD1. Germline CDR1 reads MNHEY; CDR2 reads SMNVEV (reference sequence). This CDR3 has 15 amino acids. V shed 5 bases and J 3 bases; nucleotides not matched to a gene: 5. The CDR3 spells CASSPGTGDTGELFF. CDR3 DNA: TGTGCCAGCAGTCCGGGGACAGGAGACACCGGGGAGCTGTTTTTT.

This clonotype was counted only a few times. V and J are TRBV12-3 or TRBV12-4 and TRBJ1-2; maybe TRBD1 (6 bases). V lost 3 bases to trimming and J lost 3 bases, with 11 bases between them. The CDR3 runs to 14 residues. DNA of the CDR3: TGTGCCAGCAGTTTTGGGGGGCGCGACTATGGCTACACCTTC. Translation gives CASSFGGRDYGYTF.

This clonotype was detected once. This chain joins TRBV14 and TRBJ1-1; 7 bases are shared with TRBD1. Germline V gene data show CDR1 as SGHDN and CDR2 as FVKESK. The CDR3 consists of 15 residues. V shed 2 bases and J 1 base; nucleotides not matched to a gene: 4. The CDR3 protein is CASSQQTGTNTEAFF. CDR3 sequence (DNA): TGTGCCAGCAGCCAACAGACAGGGACGAACACTGAAGCTTTCTTT.

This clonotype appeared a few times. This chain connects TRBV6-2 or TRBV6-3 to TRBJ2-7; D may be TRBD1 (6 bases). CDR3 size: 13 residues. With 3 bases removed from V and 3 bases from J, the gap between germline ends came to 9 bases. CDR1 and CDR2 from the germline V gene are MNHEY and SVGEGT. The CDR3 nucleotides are TGTGCCAGCAGTTATGGGGGCCACTACGAGCAGTACTTC. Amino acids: CASSYGGHYEQYF.

As DNA, the CDR3 is TGTGCCAGTAGTATTCCGGGACTAGCGGGATCGAACACCGGGGAGCTGTTTTTT. This encodes CASSIPGLAGSNTGELFF. The gene calls are TRBV19 and TRBJ2-2, with 13 bases lining up with TRBD2. The V gene end was trimmed by 3 bases and the J gene end by 0 bases; junction bases not matched to a gene: 4. CDR1 and CDR2 from the germline V gene are LNHDA and SQIVND (reference sequence). The CDR3 is 18 amino acids.

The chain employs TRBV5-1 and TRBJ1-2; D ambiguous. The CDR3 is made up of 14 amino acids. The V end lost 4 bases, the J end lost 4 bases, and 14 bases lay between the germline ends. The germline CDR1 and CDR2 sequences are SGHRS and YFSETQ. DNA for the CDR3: TGCGCCAGCAGCCCACGCCAGTTTCTCTATGGCTACACCTTC. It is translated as CASSPRQFLYGYTF. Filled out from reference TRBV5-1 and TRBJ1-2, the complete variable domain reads KAGVTQTPRYLIKTRGQQVTLSCSPISGHRSVSWYQQTPGQGLQFLFEYFSETQRNKGNFPGRFSGRQFSNSRSEMNVSTLELGDSALYLCASSPRQFLYGYTFGSGTRLTVV.

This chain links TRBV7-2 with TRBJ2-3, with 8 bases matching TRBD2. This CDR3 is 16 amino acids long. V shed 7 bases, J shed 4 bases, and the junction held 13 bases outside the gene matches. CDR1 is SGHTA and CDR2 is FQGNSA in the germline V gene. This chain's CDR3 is CASTQPSGGAPDTQYF. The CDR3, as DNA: TGTGCCAGCACCCAACCCTCCGGGGGGGCCCCAGATACGCAGTATTTT.